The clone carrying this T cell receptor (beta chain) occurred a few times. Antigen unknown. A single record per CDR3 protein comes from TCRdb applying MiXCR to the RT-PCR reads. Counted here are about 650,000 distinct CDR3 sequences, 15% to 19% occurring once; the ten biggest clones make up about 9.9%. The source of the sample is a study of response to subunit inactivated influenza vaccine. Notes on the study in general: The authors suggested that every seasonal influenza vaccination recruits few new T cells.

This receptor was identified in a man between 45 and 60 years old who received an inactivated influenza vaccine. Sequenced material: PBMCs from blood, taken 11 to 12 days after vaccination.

The CDR3 DNA is TGCAGTGCTAGAGATAGTCTAGCGGGGGGGACCCGCGAGACCCAGTACTTC. Its translation: CSARDSLAGGTRETQYF. The chain recombines TRBV20-1 with TRBJ2-5; 12 bases fit TRBD2. After removal of 0 bases from V and 5 bases from J, the junction contained 10 bases not matched to a gene. This CDR3 has 17 amino acids. CDR1 DFQATT and CDR2 SNEGSKA come from the germline V gene (reference sequence).